The 9 T cell receptor beta chains presented below share a single source sample, sequenced in a study of T-cell memory formation after mild COVID-19. TCRdb processed the 5' RACE reads anew with MiXCR; each CDR3 protein has one entry. This table has about 430,000 distinct CDR3 sequences, approximately 24% appearing once. Material: PBMCs or a T cell subset sorted from them (not recorded which). These receptors came from an adult woman who had mild COVID-19 (a few samples of this study predate the infection). Cell type and time point are not known.

This clonotype was counted at least ten times. The chain is built from TRBV6-1 and TRBJ2-7; no firm D call. Between the trimmed V and J ends, which lost 3 bases and 3 bases, there was a span of 9 bases. Per germline, CDR1 MNHNS and CDR2 SASEGT. The CDR3 is 13 residues long. In DNA, the CDR3 is TGTGCCAGCAGTGATAGGGAAAACTACGAGCAGTACTTC. It specifies CASSDRENYEQYF.

This chain links TRBV4-2 with TRBJ2-1; weak D call: TRBD1 (5 bases). This CDR3 has 15 residues. CDR1 is LGHNA and CDR2 is YNFKEQ in the germline V gene. The V end was cut by 3 bases, the J end by 1 base, with 10 bases between. The CDR3 region is CASSQDIPSYNEQFF. CDR3 nucleotide sequence: TGTGCCAGCAGCCAGGACATCCCTTCCTACAATGAGCAGTTCTTC.

The V call is TRBV5-1, the J call TRBJ1-1, with 8 positions matching TRBD1. J gave up 4 bases and V 0 bases, and 8 bases lay outside the gene matches. Germline V gene sequence: CDR1 SGHRS, CDR2 YFSETQ. The CDR3 extends over 16 amino acids. The CDR3 nucleotides read TGCGCCAGCAGCTTGGGACCCGGACAGGGAGGCACTGAAGCTTTCTTT. Translated, it gives CASSLGPGQGGTEAFF. The full variable domain, its missing parts supplied by reference TRBV5-1 and TRBJ1-1, is KAGVTQTPRYLIKTRGQQVTLSCSPISGHRSVSWYQQTPGQGLQFLFEYFSETQRNKGNFPGRFSGRQFSNSRSEMNVSTLELGDSALYLCASSLGPGQGGTEAFFGQGTRLTVV.

The genes are TRBV14 and TRBJ2-3; D perhaps matches TRBD2 (5 bases). The CDR3 has 14 amino acids. Trimming took off 0 bases at V and 7 bases at J, with 11 bases between the two ends. Germline CDR1 and CDR2: SGHDN and FVKESK. CDR3 region: CASSQDPGLNTQYF. The CDR3 DNA follows: TGTGCCAGCAGCCAAGATCCGGGGTTAAATACGCAGTATTTT. The whole variable domain, filled in from reference TRBV14 and TRBJ2-3, reads EAGVTQFPSHSVIEKGQTVTLRCDPISGHDNLYWYRRVMGKEIKFLLHFVKESKQDESGMPNNRFLAERTGGTYSTLKVQPAELEDSGVYFCASSQDPGLNTQYFGPGTRLTVL.

This clonotype was observed a few times. The chain combines TRBV7-2 with TRBJ1-2; 7 bases map to TRBD1. Trimming cost V 5 bases and J 4 bases; bases outside gene matches: 13. The germline V gene encodes CDR1 SGHTA and CDR2 FQGNSA. The CDR3 sequence is 16 residues long. The CDR3 loop reads CASSRPTGTIAYGYTF. CDR3 coding DNA: TGTGCCAGCAGCCGCCCGACAGGGACGATCGCCTATGGCTACACCTTC.

This clonotype was recorded a few times. CDR3 in DNA: TGCAGTGCGAGACAGGGGAGAGGAGAGGAAAAACTGTTTTTT. Translation: CSARQGRGEEKLFF. J is TRBJ1-4 and V is TRBV20-1, with 8 positions matching TRBD1. With V trimmed by 6 bases and J by 8 bases, 11 bases remained unmatched. The CDR3 runs 14 residues. In germline, CDR1 is DFQATT, CDR2 SNEGSKA (reference sequence).

This clonotype was seen a few times. This chain uses TRBV7-2 with TRBJ2-1, with 10 bases identical to TRBD2. With V trimmed by 2 bases and J by 6 bases, 10 bases remained unmatched. This CDR3 has 17 amino acids. Germline V gives CDR1 SGHTA, CDR2 FQGNSA. The CDR3 is CASSLTSGTSVLNEQFF. The CDR3 coding sequence is TGTGCCAGCAGCTTAACCTCCGGGACTAGCGTGCTCAATGAGCAGTTCTTC. The variable domain in full, with the rest retrieved from reference TRBV7-2 and TRBJ2-1, is GAGVSQSPSNKVTEKGKDVELRCDPISGHTALYWYRQSLGQGLEFLIYFQGNSAPDKSGLPSDRFSAERTGGSVSTLTIQRTQQEDSAVYLCASSLTSGTSVLNEQFFGPGTRLTVL.

This rearrangement joins TRBV7-2 to TRBJ1-2, with D maybe TRBD1 (6 bases). CDR1 is SGHTA and CDR2 is FQGNSA in the germline V gene. The CDR3 covers 15 residues. V was shortened by 1 base and J by 7 bases, with 16 bases between the two germline ends. The CDR3 DNA follows: TGTGCCAGCAGCTTAGAGTCCAGGGGAGGGGCTGGCTACACCTTC. Translation gives CASSLESRGGAGYTF.

This clonotype showed up just a few times. The chain employs TRBV5-1 and TRBJ2-7; 8 nucleotides align to TRBD1. The CDR3 consists of 14 residues. CDR1 and CDR2 from the germline V gene are SGHRS and YFSETQ. V trimming: 6 bases; J trimming: 2 bases; junction bases outside the gene matches: 7. CDR3 DNA sequence: TGCGCCAGCACGTTTATGACAGGGGCCTACGAGCAGTACTTC. Translated, it gives CASTFMTGAYEQYF.